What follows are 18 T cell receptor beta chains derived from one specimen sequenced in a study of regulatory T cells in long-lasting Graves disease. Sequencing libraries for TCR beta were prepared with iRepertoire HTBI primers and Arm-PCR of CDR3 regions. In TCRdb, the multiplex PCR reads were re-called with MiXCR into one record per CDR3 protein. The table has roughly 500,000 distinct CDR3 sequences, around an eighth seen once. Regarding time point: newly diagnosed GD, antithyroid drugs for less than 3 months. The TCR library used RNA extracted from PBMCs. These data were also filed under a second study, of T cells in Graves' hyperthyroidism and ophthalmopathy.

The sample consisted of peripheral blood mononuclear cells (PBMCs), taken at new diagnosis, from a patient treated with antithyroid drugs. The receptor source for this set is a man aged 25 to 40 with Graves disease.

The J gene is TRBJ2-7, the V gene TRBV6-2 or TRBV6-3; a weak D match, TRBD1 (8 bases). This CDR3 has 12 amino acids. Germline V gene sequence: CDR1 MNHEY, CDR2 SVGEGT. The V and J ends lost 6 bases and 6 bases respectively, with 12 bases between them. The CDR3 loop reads CASRDREGEQYF. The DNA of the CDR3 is TGTGCCAGCAGGGACAGGGAGGGCGAGCAGTACTTC.

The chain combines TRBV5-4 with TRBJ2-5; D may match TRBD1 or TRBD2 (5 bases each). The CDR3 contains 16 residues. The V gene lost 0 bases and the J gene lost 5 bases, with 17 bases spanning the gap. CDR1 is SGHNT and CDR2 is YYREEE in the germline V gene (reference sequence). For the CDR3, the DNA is TGTGCCAGCAGCTTGGATGGGAGCAGGGCTAAGGAGACCCAGTACTTC. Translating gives CASSLDGSRAKETQYF.

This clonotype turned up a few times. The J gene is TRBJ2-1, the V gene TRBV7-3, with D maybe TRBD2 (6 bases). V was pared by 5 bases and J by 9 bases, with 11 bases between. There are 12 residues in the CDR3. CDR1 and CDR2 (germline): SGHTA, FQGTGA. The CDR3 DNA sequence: TGTGCCAGCAGCGGAACTAGCTCTGAGCAGTTCTTC. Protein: CASSGTSSEQFF.

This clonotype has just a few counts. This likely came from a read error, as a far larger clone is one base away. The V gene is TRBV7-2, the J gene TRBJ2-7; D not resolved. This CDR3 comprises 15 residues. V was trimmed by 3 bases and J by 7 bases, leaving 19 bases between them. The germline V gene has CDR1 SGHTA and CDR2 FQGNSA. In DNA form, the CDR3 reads TGTGCCAGCAGCTTCCTGGGCAGCTTGGGGAATGAGCAGTACTTC. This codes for CASSFLGSLGNEQYF.

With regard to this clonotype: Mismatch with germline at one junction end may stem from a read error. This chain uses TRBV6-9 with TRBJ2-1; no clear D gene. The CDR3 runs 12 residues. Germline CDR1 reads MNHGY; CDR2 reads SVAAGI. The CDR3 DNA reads TGTGCCTGCAGTTACTCCGATGGGGATCAGTTCTTC. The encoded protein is CACSYSDGDQFF.

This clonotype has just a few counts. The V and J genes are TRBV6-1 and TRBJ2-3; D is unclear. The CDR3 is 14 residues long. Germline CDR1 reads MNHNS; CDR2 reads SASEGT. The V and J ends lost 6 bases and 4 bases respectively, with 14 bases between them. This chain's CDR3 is CASRPRRGADTQYF. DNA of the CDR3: TGTGCCAGCAGGCCGAGACGAGGCGCAGATACGCAGTATTTT.

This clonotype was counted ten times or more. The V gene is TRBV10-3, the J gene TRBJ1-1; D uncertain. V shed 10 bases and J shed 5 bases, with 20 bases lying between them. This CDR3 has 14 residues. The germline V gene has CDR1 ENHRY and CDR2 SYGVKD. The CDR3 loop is CASLSGDAKTEAFF. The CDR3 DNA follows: TGTGCCAGTCTAAGCGGGGATGCTAAGACTGAAGCTTTCTTT.

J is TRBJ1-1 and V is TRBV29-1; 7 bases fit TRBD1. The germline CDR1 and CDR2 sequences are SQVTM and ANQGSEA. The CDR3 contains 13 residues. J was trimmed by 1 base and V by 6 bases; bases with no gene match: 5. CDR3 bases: TGCAGCGTCTCTCAGGGGGAGAACACTGAAGCTTTCTTT. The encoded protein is CSVSQGENTEAFF.

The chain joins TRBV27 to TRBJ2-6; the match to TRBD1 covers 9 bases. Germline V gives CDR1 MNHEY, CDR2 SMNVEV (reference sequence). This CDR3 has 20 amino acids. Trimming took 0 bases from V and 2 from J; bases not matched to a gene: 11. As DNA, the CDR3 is TGTGCCAGCAGTTTATCGATTGGGCGGACAGGGGAACCTGGGGCCAACGTCCTGACTTTC. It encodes CASSLSIGRTGEPGANVLTF.

CDR3 in DNA: TGCAGTGCTCACATGAGCTCCTACGAGCAGTACTTC. This codes for CSAHMSSYEQYF. V gene TRBV20-1 combines with J gene TRBJ2-7; D is unresolved. The CDR3 contains 12 residues. V was clipped by 5 bases and J by 0 bases, with 8 bases between them. Germline CDR1 and CDR2: DFQATT and SNEGSKA (reference sequence).

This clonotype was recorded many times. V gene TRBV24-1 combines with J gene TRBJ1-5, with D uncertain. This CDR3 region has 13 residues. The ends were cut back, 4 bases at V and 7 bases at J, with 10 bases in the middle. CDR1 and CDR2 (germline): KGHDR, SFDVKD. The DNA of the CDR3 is TGTGCCACCAGTGAGGGCCCGGGGCAGCCCCAGCATTTT. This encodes CATSEGPGQPQHF.

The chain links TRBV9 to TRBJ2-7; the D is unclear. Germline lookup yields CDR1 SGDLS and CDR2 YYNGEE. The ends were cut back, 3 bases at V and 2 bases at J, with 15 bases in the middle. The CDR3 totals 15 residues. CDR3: CASSANPKRTYEQYF. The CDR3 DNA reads TGTGCCAGCAGCGCCAATCCCAAGAGGACCTACGAGCAGTACTTC.

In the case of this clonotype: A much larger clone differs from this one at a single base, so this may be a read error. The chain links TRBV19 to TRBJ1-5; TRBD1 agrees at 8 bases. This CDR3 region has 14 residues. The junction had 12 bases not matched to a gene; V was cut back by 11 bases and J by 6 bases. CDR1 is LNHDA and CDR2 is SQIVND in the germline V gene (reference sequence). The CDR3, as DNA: TGTGCCGCCGCGACCAGGGGGCCTATTCAGCCCCAGCATTTT. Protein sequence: CAAATRGPIQPQHF.

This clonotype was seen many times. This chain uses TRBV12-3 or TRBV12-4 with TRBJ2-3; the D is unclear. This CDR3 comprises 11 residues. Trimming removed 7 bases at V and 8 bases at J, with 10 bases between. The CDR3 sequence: CASTQKGTQYF. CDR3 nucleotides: TGTGCCAGCACCCAAAAGGGTACGCAGTATTTT.

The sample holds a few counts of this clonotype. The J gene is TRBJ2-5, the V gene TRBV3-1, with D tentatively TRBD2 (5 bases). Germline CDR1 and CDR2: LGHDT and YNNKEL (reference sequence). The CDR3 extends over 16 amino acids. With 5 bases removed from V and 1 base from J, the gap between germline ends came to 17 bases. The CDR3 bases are TGTGCCAGCAGCAGAAGCGTCGGGGAGCGCCAAGAGACCCAGTACTTC. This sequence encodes CASSRSVGERQETQYF.

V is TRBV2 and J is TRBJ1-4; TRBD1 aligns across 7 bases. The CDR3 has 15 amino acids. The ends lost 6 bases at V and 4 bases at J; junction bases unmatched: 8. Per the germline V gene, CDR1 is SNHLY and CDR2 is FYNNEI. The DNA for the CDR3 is TGTGCCAGCAGAAGGACAGGCGGATATAATGAAAAACTGTTTTTT. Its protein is CASRRTGGYNEKLFF.

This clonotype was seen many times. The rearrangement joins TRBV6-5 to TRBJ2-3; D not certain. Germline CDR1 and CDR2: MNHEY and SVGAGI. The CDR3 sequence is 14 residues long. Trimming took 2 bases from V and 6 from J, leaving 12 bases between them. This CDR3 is CASSYIHQSDTQYF. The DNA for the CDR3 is TGTGCCAGCAGTTACATCCACCAGAGCGATACGCAGTATTTT.

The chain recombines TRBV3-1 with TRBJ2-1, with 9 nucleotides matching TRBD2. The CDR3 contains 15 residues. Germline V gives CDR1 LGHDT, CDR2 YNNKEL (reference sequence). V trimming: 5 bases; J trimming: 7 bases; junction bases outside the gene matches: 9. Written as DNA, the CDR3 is TGTGCCAGCAGCTTGGGGTGGAGCGGGGGGAATGAGCAGTTCTTC. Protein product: CASSLGWSGGNEQFF.